The T cell receptor beta chain under discussion was sequenced for a study of glioma-infiltrating T cells after dendritic cell vaccination. Across the whole study: Between the early 2000s and the early 2010s, patients got autologous tumor lysate-pulsed dendritic cell vaccines. Study-level points and caveats: Estimated pretreatment TIL content predicted outcome after dendritic cell vaccination.

V gave up 0 bases and J gave up 4 bases, with 6 bases separating them. The CDR3 contains 13 residues. Germline lookup yields CDR1 MGHRA and CDR2 YSYEKL. Time point described: after dendritic cell vaccination, including at tumor progression/relapse. Isocitrate dehydrogenase mutation was absent in all glioblastoma patients. TCRdb's copy holds only in-frame clones and misses some; the assay was immunoSEQ multiplex PCR. The sample contains more than 70,000 clones, around 87% of which appear only once. As concerns this clone: Its antigen remains unidentified.

The TCR sequence derives from a human donor with glioblastoma. The chain uses TRBV4-1 and TRBJ2-5; D possibly corresponds to TRBD1 (5 bases). The material sequenced was blood, taken after dendritic cell vaccination. DNA of the CDR3: TGCGCCAGCAGCCAAGAAAGGGGAGAGACCCAGTACTTC. Translation gives CASSQERGETQYF.